These T cell receptor beta chains were read from a single sample in a study of T cell responses to AZD1222 COVID-19 vaccine. Measured with immunoSEQ multiplex PCR; TCRdb has only the in-frame clones, and not every one. The sample yields about 180,000 clones, around nine tenths seen once. The specimen comprised peripheral blood, sampled on day 0 of AZD1222 vaccination. Receptors were obtained from an adult in good health. Each CDR3 is given with its conserved first and last residue. The D gene is left open where the match is weak. The size entry is marked missing in some rows and otherwise reads once, few, many or a size class.

j_call,d_call,v_call,clone_size,cdr3_aa,cdr3_nt
TRBJ2-7,TRBD2,TRBV11-1,once,CASSPRLAGSYEQYF,TGTGCCAGCAGCCCCAGACTAGCGGGAAGCTACGAGCAGTACTTC
TRBJ1-5,NA,TRBV27,NA,CASSLIGQPQHF,TGTGCCAGCAGTTTGATCGGTCAGCCCCAGCATTTT
TRBJ1-5,NA,TRBV28,NA,CASSWGLRNQPQHF,TGTGCCAGCAGTTGGGGACTGAGAAATCAGCCCCAGCATTTT
TRBJ1-6,NA,TRBV11-2,NA,CASSGREGYSPLHF,TGTGCCAGCAGTGGGAGGGAGGGATATTCACCCCTCCACTTT
TRBJ1-5,TRBD1,TRBV30,NA,CAWSGQGGQPQHF,TGTGCCTGGAGCGGACAGGGTGGGCAGCCCCAGCATTTT
TRBJ2-1,TRBD2,TRBV3-1/TRBV3-2,NA,CASSPSFAGGSYNEQFF,TGTGCCAGCAGCCCCTCCTTCGCGGGGGGGTCCTACAATGAGCAGTTCTTC
TRBJ1-5,TRBD1,TRBV9,NA,CASSDTGDSNQPQHF,TGTGCCAGCAGCGACACAGGGGATAGCAATCAGCCCCAGCATTTT
TRBJ2-7,TRBD1,TRBV6-5,NA,CASRTRDRSEDEQYF,TGTGCCAGCAGAACCCGGGACAGGAGTGAGGACGAGCAGTACTTC
TRBJ1-4,TRBD1,TRBV6-2/TRBV6-3,NA,CASSYGGGWFEKLFF,TGTGCCAGCAGTTATGGAGGGGGCTGGTTTGAAAAACTGTTTTTT
TRBJ1-3,NA,TRBV3-1/TRBV3-2,NA,CASSQGTGNTIYF,TGTGCCAGCAGCCAAGGGACGGGAAACACCATATATTTT
TRBJ1-1,NA,TRBV9,NA,CASGGGAGTEAFF,TGTGCCAGCGGAGGGGGGGCTGGGACTGAAGCTTTCTTT
TRBJ2-3,NA,TRBV29-1,NA,CSVWDSTDTQYF,TGCAGCGTTTGGGACAGCACAGATACGCAGTATTTT
TRBJ1-4,NA,TRBV7-9,NA,CASSPGTPDEKLFF,TGTGCCAGCAGCCCCGGGACGCCCGATGAAAAACTGTTTTTT
TRBJ2-5,NA,TRBV11-1,NA,CASSETGVQETQYF,TGTGCCAGCAGCGAGACGGGGGTCCAGGAGACCCAGTACTTC
TRBJ2-3,NA,TRBV27,NA,CASSFPGRDTQYF,TGTGCCAGCAGTTTCCCAGGGAGGGATACGCAGTATTTT
TRBJ2-6,NA,TRBV6-1,NA,CASSETSHSGANVLTF,TGTGCCAGCAGTGAAACTAGCCACTCTGGGGCCAACGTCCTGACTTTC
TRBJ2-1,TRBD2,TRBV2,NA,CASRGTGSSVTSGRPVNEQFF,TGTGCCAGCAGAGGGACAGGGAGCTCGGTGACTAGCGGGAGGCCGGTCAATGAGCAGTTCTTC
TRBJ2-2,NA,TRBV29-1,NA,CSVEVRNPGPSNTGELFF,TGCAGCGTTGAAGTAAGGAACCCGGGCCCCTCTAATACCGGGGAGCTGTTTTTT
TRBJ1-1,NA,TRBV6-4,NA,CASRERRDIKTEAFF,TGTGCCAGCAGGGAACGCCGGGACATAAAGACTGAAGCTTTCTTT
TRBJ2-3,NA,TRBV9,once,CASSVPTDTQYF,TGTGCCAGCAGCGTCCCCACAGATACGCAGTATTTT